Listed below are T cell receptor beta chains from one sample, sequenced in a study of cytomegalovirus exposure and HLA in healthy donors. TCRdb's table, derived via immunoSEQ multiplex PCR, lists solely in-frame clones and lacks some. The repertoire holds over 60,000 clones, with 65% to 80% as singletons. The sequenced material came from PBMCs. The receptors derive from a woman in her thirties in good health and CMV-seronegative. Both conserved end residues are part of each CDR3. A D gene is named only where the DNA matches it firmly. The size field is filled for only some rows; it gives once, few, many or a size class.

- 15 TRBJ1-5 - TRBV6-8 CASFWGGRGNQPQHF TGTGCCAGCTTCTGGGGGGGCCGGGGCAATCAGCCCCAGCATTTT
- 12 TRBJ1-1 few TRBV7-3 CASSYEGTEAFF TGTGCCAGCAGCTATGAGGGCACTGAAGCTTTCTTT
- 16 TRBJ1-4 - TRBV9 CASSVVPEGANEKLFF TGTGCCAGCAGCGTAGTGCCAGAGGGAGCTAATGAAAAACTGTTTTTT
- 12 TRBJ2-1 - TRBV6-6 CASITGYNEQFF TGTGCCAGCATCACAGGGTACAATGAGCAGTTCTTC
TRBD2 14 TRBJ2-1 - TRBV25-1 CASSPGLAGGEQFF TGTGCCAGCAGCCCGGGACTAGCGGGAGGGGAGCAGTTCTTC
TRBD2 15 TRBJ2-7 few TRBV28 CASTLLAGASYEQYF TGTGCCAGCACCCTACTAGCGGGAGCTTCCTACGAGCAGTACTTC
- 17 TRBJ1-2 - TRBV19 CASSIGTGYTLNYGYTF TGTGCCAGTAGTATAGGAACAGGATACACCCTTAATTATGGCTACACCTTC
- 14 TRBJ2-1 - TRBV19 CASSHLNRVTEQFF TGTGCCAGTAGCCACCTAAACCGGGTCACCGAGCAGTTCTTC
TRBD1 15 TRBJ1-2 few TRBV18 CASSPRTGDGEEDTF TGTGCCAGCTCACCCCGGACAGGGGACGGGGAAGAGGACACCTTC
- 17 TRBJ1-4 few TRBV4-3 CASSPLRVGGGEEKLFF TGCGCCAGCAGCCCTCTAAGGGTGGGCGGAGGGGAAGAAAAACTGTTTTTT
TRBD1 16 TRBJ1-2 - TRBV5-4 CASSNPQGAFNYGYTF TGTGCCAGCAGCAACCCACAGGGGGCCTTCAACTATGGCTACACCTTC
- 15 TRBJ2-3 few TRBV7-9 CASSPPSGPGDTQYF TGTGCCAGCAGCCCCCCGAGCGGGCCTGGGGATACGCAGTATTTT
- 17 TRBJ2-3 - TRBV19 CASSLEPIASGRDTQYF TGTGCCAGTAGTCTCGAACCCATAGCCTCGGGGAGGGATACGCAGTATTTT
TRBD2 14 TRBJ2-1 - TRBV5-6 CASSLSLAAGEQFF TGTGCCAGCAGCTTGTCCCTAGCGGCCGGTGAGCAGTTCTTC
TRBD2 22 TRBJ2-1 - TRBV23-1 CASSQSPPGTSGRYPSYNEQFF TGCGCCAGCAGTCAATCCCCCCCGGGGACTAGCGGCCGATATCCCTCCTACAATGAGCAGTTCTTC
- 14 TRBJ1-2 - TRBV9 CASSARGPNYGYTF TGTGCCAGCAGTGCCCGCGGGCCTAACTATGGCTACACCTTC
TRBD1 14 TRBJ2-5 - TRBV28 CASSPRQGAETQYF TGTGCCAGCAGCCCTCGACAGGGGGCTGAGACCCAGTACTTC
- 17 TRBJ2-3 - TRBV5-6 CASSLADFRLPSDTQYF TGTGCCAGCAGCTTGGCCGACTTCCGGCTCCCATCAGATACGCAGTATTTT
TRBD2 15 TRBJ2-2 - TRBV7-9 CASSFLAGGTGELFF TGTGCCAGCAGCTTTCTAGCGGGAGGAACCGGGGAGCTGTTTTTT
- 14 TRBJ1-3 once TRBV27 CASSLTGNGNTIYF TGTGCCAGCAGCCTCACAGGGAATGGAAACACCATATATTTT
- 13 TRBJ1-2 once TRBV19 CASSIVEDGGYTF TGTGCCAGTAGTATAGTGGAGGATGGCGGCTACACCTTC
TRBD2 21 TRBJ2-4 - TRBV10-2 CASSENPLVSGRATAKNIQYF TGCGCCAGCAGTGAGAACCCCCTAGTTAGCGGGAGGGCCACGGCCAAAAACATTCAGTACTTC
- 12 TRBJ2-4 - TRBV6-5 CASRDDRIIQYF TGTGCCAGCAGGGACGACAGGATCATTCAGTACTTC
TRBD2 15 TRBJ2-1 few TRBV7-3 CASSLAGTSGNEQFF TGTGCCAGCAGCCTGGCCGGGACTAGCGGAAATGAGCAGTTCTTC
TRBD1 11 TRBJ2-1 - TRBV5-1 CASSWDSEQFF TGCGCCAGCAGCTGGGACAGCGAGCAGTTCTTC
TRBD1 15 TRBJ2-5 - TRBV6-5 CASSSGTGPQETQYF TGTGCCAGCAGTTCGGGGACAGGGCCTCAAGAGACCCAGTACTTC
TRBD2 14 TRBJ2-7 - TRBV10-3 CAIRSSGTTYEQYF TGTGCCATCAGGAGCTCCGGGACTACCTACGAGCAGTACTTC
TRBD2 18 TRBJ2-2 few TRBV11-2 CASRPSFSSGSSGGELFF TGTGCCAGCAGACCCTCGTTTTCTAGCGGGAGTTCCGGCGGGGAGCTGTTTTTT
- 15 TRBJ2-2 - TRBV19 CASSHPLRGTGELFF TGTGCCAGTAGTCACCCTCTAAGGGGGACCGGGGAGCTGTTTTTT
- 15 TRBJ1-5 - TRBV27 CASSSRKSSHQPQHF TGTGCCAGCAGTTCGCGAAAGTCGTCTCATCAGCCCCAGCATTTT
TRBD1 14 TRBJ2-7 - TRBV19 CASKMGQGDYEQYF TGTGCCAGTAAAATGGGACAGGGAGACTACGAGCAGTACTTC
- 14 TRBJ1-1 - TRBV6-5 CASSYSSVGREAFF TGTGCCAGCAGTTACTCGTCGGTGGGGCGTGAAGCTTTCTTT
- 16 TRBJ2-3 - TRBV6-1 CASSEGAGPSTDTQYF TGTGCCAGCAGTGAAGGGGCAGGGCCTAGCACAGATACGCAGTATTTT
- 14 TRBJ2-3 - TRBV2 CASKREPDTDTQYF TGTGCCAGCAAGAGGGAGCCTGACACAGATACGCAGTATTTT
- 15 TRBJ1-5 - TRBV7-2 CASSVPGQFNQPQHF TGTGCCAGCAGCGTGCCCGGACAGTTCAATCAGCCCCAGCATTTT
- 18 TRBJ1-5 once TRBV19 CASSSGTLGMYSNQPQHF TGTGCCAGTAGCTCCGGGACTCTAGGGATGTATAGCAATCAGCCCCAGCATTTT
TRBD1 15 TRBJ2-2 - TRBV2 CASSEPRDRTGELFF TGTGCCAGCAGTGAACCTCGGGACAGGACCGGGGAGCTGTTTTTT
- 16 TRBJ1-3 - TRBV30 CAWTTTPASSGNTIYF TGTGCCTGGACCACCACCCCAGCTAGCTCTGGAAACACCATATATTTT
TRBD1 14 TRBJ1-1 few TRBV7-9 CASSRGQENTEAFF TGTGCCAGCAGCCGGGGACAGGAAAACACTGAAGCTTTCTTT
- 15 TRBJ1-1 - TRBV19 CASSIPAGKNTEAFF TGTGCCAGTAGCATACCCGCGGGCAAGAACACTGAAGCTTTCTTT
TRBD2 11 TRBJ2-5 - TRBV29-1 CSVRGGETQYF TGCAGCGTCCGGGGGGGAGAGACCCAGTACTTC
TRBD1 14 TRBJ1-4 once TRBV5-1 CASSLRDRDEKLFF TGCGCCAGCAGCTTGCGGGACAGGGATGAAAAACTGTTTTTT
TRBD1 21 TRBJ2-6 once TRBV19 CASSTRQGITTYNSGANVLTF TGTGCCAGTAGTACCCGACAGGGAATAACTACTTACAACTCTGGGGCCAACGTCCTGACTTTC
TRBD2 15 TRBJ2-3 once TRBV18 CASSQGGSSTDTQYF TGTGCCAGCTCCCAGGGCGGGAGCAGCACAGATACGCAGTATTTT